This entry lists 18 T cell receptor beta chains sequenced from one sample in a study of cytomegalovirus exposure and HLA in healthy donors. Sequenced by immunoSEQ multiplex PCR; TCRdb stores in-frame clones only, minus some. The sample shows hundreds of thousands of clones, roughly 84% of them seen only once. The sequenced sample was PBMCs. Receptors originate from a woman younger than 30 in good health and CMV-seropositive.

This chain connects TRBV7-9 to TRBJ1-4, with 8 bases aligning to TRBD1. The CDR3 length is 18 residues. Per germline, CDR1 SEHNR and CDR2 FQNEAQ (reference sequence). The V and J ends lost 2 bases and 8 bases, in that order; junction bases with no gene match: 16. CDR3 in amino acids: CASSLTGGAGWRVEKLFF. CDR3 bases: TGTGCCAGCAGCTTAACAGGGGGGGCCGGGTGGAGAGTCGAAAAACTGTTTTTT.

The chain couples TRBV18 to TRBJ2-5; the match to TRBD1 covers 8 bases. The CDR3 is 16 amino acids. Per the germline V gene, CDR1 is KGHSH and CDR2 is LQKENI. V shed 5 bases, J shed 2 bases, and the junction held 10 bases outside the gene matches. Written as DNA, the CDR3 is TGTGCCAGCTCATCGACAGGGGTTGTTTCTCAAGAGACCCAGTACTTC. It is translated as CASSSTGVVSQETQYF.

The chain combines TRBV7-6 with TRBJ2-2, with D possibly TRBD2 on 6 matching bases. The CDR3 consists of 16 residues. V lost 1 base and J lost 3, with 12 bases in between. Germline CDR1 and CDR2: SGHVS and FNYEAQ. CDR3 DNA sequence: TGTGCCAGCAGCTTAGGGGGCAGGGAGGACACCGGGGAGCTGTTTTTT. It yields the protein CASSLGGREDTGELFF.

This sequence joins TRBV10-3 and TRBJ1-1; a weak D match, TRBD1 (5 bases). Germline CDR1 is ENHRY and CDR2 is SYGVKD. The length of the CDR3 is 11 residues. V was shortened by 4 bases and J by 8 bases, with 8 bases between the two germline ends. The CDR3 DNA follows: TGTGCCATCAGTGGGGGGGGAGAAGCTTTCTTT. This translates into CAISGGGEAFF.

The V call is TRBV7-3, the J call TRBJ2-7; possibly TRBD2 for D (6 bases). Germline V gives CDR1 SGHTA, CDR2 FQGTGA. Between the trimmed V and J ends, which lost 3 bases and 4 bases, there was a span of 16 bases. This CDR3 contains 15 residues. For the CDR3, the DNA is TGTGCCAGCAGCTTGAACGGGAGAGGTCCTTACGAGCAGTACTTC. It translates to CASSLNGRGPYEQYF.

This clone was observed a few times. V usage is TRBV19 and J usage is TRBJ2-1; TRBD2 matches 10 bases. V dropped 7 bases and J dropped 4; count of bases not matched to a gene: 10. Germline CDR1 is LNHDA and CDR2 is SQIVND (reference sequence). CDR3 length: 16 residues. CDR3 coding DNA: TGTGCCAGTACCCCGAGTGAGACTAGCGGGTACAATGAGCAGTTCTTC. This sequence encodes CASTPSETSGYNEQFF.

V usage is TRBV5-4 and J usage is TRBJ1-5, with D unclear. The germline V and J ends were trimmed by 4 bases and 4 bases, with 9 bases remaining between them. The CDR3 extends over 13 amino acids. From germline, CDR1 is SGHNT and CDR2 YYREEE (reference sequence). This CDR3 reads CASSLDGNQPQHF. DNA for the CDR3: TGTGCCAGCAGCCTCGACGGGAATCAGCCCCAGCATTTT.

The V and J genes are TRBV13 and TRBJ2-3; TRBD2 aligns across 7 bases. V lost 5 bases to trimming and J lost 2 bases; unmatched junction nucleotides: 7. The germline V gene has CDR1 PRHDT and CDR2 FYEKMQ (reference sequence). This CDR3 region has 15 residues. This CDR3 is CASSLGLVDTDTQYF. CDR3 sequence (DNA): TGTGCCAGCAGCCTCGGACTAGTGGACACAGATACGCAGTATTTT.

CDR3 DNA sequence: TGTGCCAGCATAGAGGGTAGGTCAATGGCCTATGGCTACACCTTC. It specifies CASIEGRSMAYGYTF. V usage is TRBV28 and J usage is TRBJ1-2; no clear D. The germline V gene has CDR1 MDHEN and CDR2 SYDVKM. Deletions cut 7 bases from V and 4 bases from J, with 19 bases between. The CDR3 covers 15 residues.

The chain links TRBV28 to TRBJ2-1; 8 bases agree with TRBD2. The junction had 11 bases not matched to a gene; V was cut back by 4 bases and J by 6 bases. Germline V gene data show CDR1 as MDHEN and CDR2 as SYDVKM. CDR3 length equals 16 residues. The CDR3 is CASSSPSGGTSNEQFF. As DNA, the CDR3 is TGTGCCAGCAGTTCCCCCTCCGGGGGGACTAGCAATGAGCAGTTCTTC.

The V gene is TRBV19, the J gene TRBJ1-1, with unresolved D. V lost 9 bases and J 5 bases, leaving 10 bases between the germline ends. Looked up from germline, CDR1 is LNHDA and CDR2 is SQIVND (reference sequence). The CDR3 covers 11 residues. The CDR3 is CASSFGTEAFF. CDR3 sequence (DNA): TGTGCCAGCTCGTTCGGTACTGAAGCTTTCTTT.

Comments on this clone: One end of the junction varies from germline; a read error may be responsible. CDR3 DNA sequence: TGCAGCGTTAAAGAGGAGGAGTCCCTCTATGGCTACACCTTC. Amino acid sequence: CSVKEEESLYGYTF. J is TRBJ1-2 and V is TRBV29-1; D not resolved. Germline V gene lookup returns CDR1 SQVTM and CDR2 ANQGSEA. This CDR3 is built from 14 residues. Filled out from reference TRBV29-1 and TRBJ1-2, the complete variable domain reads SAVISQKPSRDICQRGTSLTIQCQVDSQVTMMFWYRQQPGQSLTLIATANQGSEATYESGFVIDKFPISRPNLTFSTLTVSNMSPEDSSIYLCSVKEEESLYGYTFGSGTRLTVV.

The CDR3 loop is CASSPFTGVVQYGYTF. CDR3 nucleotide sequence: TGTGCCAGCAGTCCCTTCACAGGGGTTGTCCAATATGGCTACACCTTC. This chain links TRBV28 with TRBJ1-2; 7 nucleotides agree with TRBD1. The J segment lost 5 bases and the V segment lost 5 bases, leaving 14 bases of the junction unmatched. The CDR3 loop spans 16 amino acids. The germline V gene encodes CDR1 MDHEN and CDR2 SYDVKM.

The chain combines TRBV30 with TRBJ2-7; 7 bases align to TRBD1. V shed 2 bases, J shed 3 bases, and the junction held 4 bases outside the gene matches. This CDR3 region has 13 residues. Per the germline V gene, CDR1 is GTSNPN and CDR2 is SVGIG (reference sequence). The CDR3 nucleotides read TGTGCCTGGAGTCCGGGACAGATCTACGAGCAGTACTTC. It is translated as CAWSPGQIYEQYF.

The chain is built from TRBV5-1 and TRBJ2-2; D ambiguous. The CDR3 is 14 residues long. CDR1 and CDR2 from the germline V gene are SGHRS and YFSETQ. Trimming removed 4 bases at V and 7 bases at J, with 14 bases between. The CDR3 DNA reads TGCGCCAGCAGCATCGACAAGGCTGGCGGGGAGCTGTTTTTT. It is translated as CASSIDKAGGELFF.

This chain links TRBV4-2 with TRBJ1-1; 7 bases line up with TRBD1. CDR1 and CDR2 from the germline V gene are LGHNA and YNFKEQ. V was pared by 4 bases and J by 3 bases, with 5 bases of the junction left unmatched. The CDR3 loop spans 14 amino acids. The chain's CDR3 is CASSPSGQYTEAFF. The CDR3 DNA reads TGTGCCAGCAGCCCCTCGGGACAGTACACTGAAGCTTTCTTT.

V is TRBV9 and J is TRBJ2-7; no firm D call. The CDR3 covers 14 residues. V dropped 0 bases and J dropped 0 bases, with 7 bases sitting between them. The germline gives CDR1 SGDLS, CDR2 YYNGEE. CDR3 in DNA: TGTGCCAGCAGCGTAGGTGGCAACTCCTACGAGCAGTACTTC. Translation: CASSVGGNSYEQYF.

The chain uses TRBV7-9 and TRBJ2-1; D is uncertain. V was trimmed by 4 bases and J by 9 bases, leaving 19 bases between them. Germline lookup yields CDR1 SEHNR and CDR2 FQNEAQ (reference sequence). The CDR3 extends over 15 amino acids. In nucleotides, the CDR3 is TGTGCCAGCAGCTCGAGCGCTGCCCCCGTTACTGAGCAGTTCTTC. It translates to CASSSSAAPVTEQFF.